The 26 T cell receptor beta chains reported below all come from one sample, sequenced in a study of STAT3 mutations in large granular lymphocyte leukemia. Study-wide findings and caveats: At least one immunodominant TCR beta clonotype appeared in every T-cell large granular lymphocyte leukemia patient.

TCRdb's copy holds only in-frame clones and misses some; the assay was immunoSEQ multiplex PCR. The sample includes approximately 27,000 clones, approximately 80% of them seen just once. For these receptors, no antigen is known. The sequencing input was peripheral blood mononuclear cells. The receptors originated from a woman between 50 and 59 years old with T-cell large granular lymphocyte leukemia. Some clones in this sample may be carry-over from other donors' samples.

This chain joins TRBV25-1 and TRBJ1-5; D is ambiguous. Trimming stripped 3 bases from V and 0 bases from J, with 9 bases between. Germline assignment: CDR1 MGHDK and CDR2 SYGVNS. This CDR3 contains 15 residues. The CDR3 bases are TGTGCCAGCAGTGATCGAGGTTATAGCAATCAGCCCCAGCATTTT. Translation: CASSDRGYSNQPQHF.

The chain couples TRBV5-6 to TRBJ2-7; D might be TRBD1 (5 bases). Germline CDR1 reads SGHDT; CDR2 reads YYEEEE. This CDR3 has 15 amino acids. Trimming removed 1 base from V and 3 bases from J, with 14 bases in between. CDR3 sequence reads: CASSLLYPRDYEQYF. The CDR3 nucleotides are TGTGCCAGCAGCTTGCTCTACCCCAGGGACTACGAGCAGTACTTC.

The genes are TRBV18 and TRBJ2-1; no firm D call. This CDR3 comprises 14 residues. V was clipped by 1 base and J by 4 bases, with 8 bases between them. The germline V gene has CDR1 KGHSH and CDR2 LQKENI. The CDR3 DNA reads as TGTGCCAGCTCACCACAATCGACTTACAATGAGCAGTTCTTC. Amino acid sequence: CASSPQSTYNEQFF. The full variable domain, rest sourced from reference TRBV18 and TRBJ2-1, is NAGVMQNPRHLVRRRGQEARLRCSPMKGHSHVYWYRQLPEEGLKFMVYLQKENIIDESGMPKERFSAEFPKEGPSILRIQQVVRGDSAAYFCASSPQSTYNEQFFGPGTRLTVL.

J is TRBJ2-7 and V is TRBV29-1, with D perhaps assigned TRBD1 or TRBD2 (5 bases each). Germline V gene lookup returns CDR1 SQVTM and CDR2 ANQGSEA. Trimming shortened V by 7 bases and J by 9 bases, and 16 bases separated the two germline ends. The length of the CDR3 is 11 residues. CDR3: CSGGTASGQYF. The CDR3 region has the DNA TGCAGCGGGGGGACCGCGTCCGGGCAGTACTTC.

The V gene is TRBV11-2, the J gene TRBJ1-2; D is uncertain. The CDR3 runs to 14 residues. V was cut by 3 bases and J by 0 bases, with 8 bases left in between. Germline V gene lookup returns CDR1 SGHAT and CDR2 FQNNGV. CDR3 amino acids: CASSFGQANYGYTF. The CDR3 coding sequence is TGTGCCAGCAGCTTCGGGCAGGCTAACTATGGCTACACCTTC.

The chain links TRBV5-1 to TRBJ1-2; D gene ambiguous. Trimming took off 1 base at V and 0 bases at J, with 4 bases between the two ends. Germline CDR1 and CDR2: SGHRS and YFSETQ. This CDR3 has 13 amino acids. The CDR3 region is CASSLQANYGYTF. In DNA, the CDR3 is TGCGCCAGCAGCTTGCAGGCTAACTATGGCTACACCTTC.

This rearrangement joins TRBV28 to TRBJ1-1, with D hard to call. V was cut by 3 bases and J by 1 base, with 15 bases left in between. Per germline, CDR1 MDHEN and CDR2 SYDVKM. The CDR3 is 16 amino acids. CDR3 in amino acids: CASSFPLYRTNTEAFF. The CDR3 nucleotides are TGTGCCAGCAGTTTCCCTTTGTATCGGACGAACACTGAAGCTTTCTTT.

This chain joins TRBV28 and TRBJ1-2, with no clear D. This CDR3 comprises 13 residues. Germline lookup yields CDR1 MDHEN and CDR2 SYDVKM. Trimming cost V 5 bases and J 8 bases, with 15 bases left between them. The CDR3 DNA is TGTGCCAGCAGTCCTAACCTCGGGCAGGGCTACACCTTC. Protein: CASSPNLGQGYTF.

This clone was found a few times. The J gene is TRBJ1-2, the V gene TRBV5-1; D possibly corresponds to TRBD1 (6 bases). Trimming removed 2 bases at V and 4 bases at J, with 9 bases between. The CDR3 runs to 13 residues. The germline V gene has CDR1 SGHRS and CDR2 YFSETQ. CDR3 nucleotides: TGCGCCAGCAGCTTAGGGGGGGTCTATGGCTACACCTTC. This encodes CASSLGGVYGYTF.

This clone was detected a few times. This chain joins TRBV6-1 and TRBJ1-2; 7 bases align to TRBD1. Germline CDR1 MNHNS, CDR2 SASEGT. The CDR3 sequence is 13 residues long. Trimming took 6 bases from V and 4 from J; bases not matched to a gene: 5. DNA for the CDR3: TGTGCCAGCAGGGGGACAGCTCTCTATGGCTACACCTTC. Translation gives CASRGTALYGYTF.

The chain is built from TRBV7-2 and TRBJ2-7; TRBD2 matches 8 bases. Germline lookup yields CDR1 SGHTA and CDR2 FQGNSA. The CDR3 sequence is 16 residues long. Germline trimming cut 1 base from V and 5 bases from J; bases unmatched to any gene: 10. The CDR3 DNA follows: TGTGCCAGCAGCTTAGAGTCTGGCGGGAGGTTCCACGAGCAGTACTTC. Translation gives CASSLESGGRFHEQYF. The full variable domain, its missing parts supplied by reference TRBV7-2 and TRBJ2-7, is GAGVSQSPSNKVTEKGKDVELRCDPISGHTALYWYRQSLGQGLEFLIYFQGNSAPDKSGLPSDRFSAERTGGSVSTLTIQRTQQEDSAVYLCASSLESGGRFHEQYFGPGTRLTVT.

This clone was counted once. The chain recombines TRBV5-1 with TRBJ2-3; D ambiguous. CDR1 SGHRS and CDR2 YFSETQ come from the germline V gene. Trimming stripped 0 bases from V and 5 bases from J, with 1 base between. There are 11 residues in the CDR3. The CDR3 DNA reads TGCGCCAGCAGCTTGGAAGATACGCAGTATTTT. This codes for CASSLEDTQYF.

The genes are TRBV7-2 and TRBJ1-5; no firm D call. CDR3 size: 13 residues. The V end lost 3 bases, the J end lost 5 bases, and 8 bases lay between the germline ends. Germline V lookup: CDR1 SGHTA, CDR2 FQGNSA. CDR3 coding DNA: TGTGCCAGCAGCTTCGACTACGATCAGCCCCAGCATTTT. Protein product: CASSFDYDQPQHF.

The chain couples TRBV5-4 to TRBJ2-7; 10 positions match TRBD1. Germline-derived CDR1 and CDR2 are SGHNT and YYREEE (reference sequence). V dropped 0 bases and J dropped 7; count of bases not matched to a gene: 4. This CDR3 spans 14 amino acids. CDR3 residues: CASSLVGQGREQYF. The CDR3 nucleotides are TGTGCCAGCAGCTTGGTGGGACAGGGGAGGGAGCAGTACTTC.

CDR3 protein: CASSLTPLSAGVYNEQFF. DNA of the CDR3: TGCGCCAGCAGCCTGACCCCACTATCCGCGGGAGTGTACAATGAGCAGTTCTTC. The chain employs TRBV4-1 and TRBJ2-1; 7 positions match TRBD2. CDR1 and CDR2 from the germline V gene are MGHRA and YSYEKL. J gave up 4 bases and V 4 bases, and 16 bases lay outside the gene matches. This CDR3 spans 18 amino acids.

The chain uses TRBV18 and TRBJ1-5; a possible D gene is TRBD1 (5 bases). This CDR3 has 16 amino acids. Between the trimmed V and J ends, which lost 2 bases and 6 bases, there was a span of 17 bases. The V gene's germline CDR1 is KGHSH and CDR2 LQKENI. The DNA of the CDR3 is TGTGCCAGCTCACCAGGGACTGCTATGGCGAGTCAGCCCCAGCATTTT. Translating gives CASSPGTAMASQPQHF.

CDR3 in DNA: TGTGCCAGCAGCTTAGCGACGAATGGCTACACCTTC. This encodes CASSLATNGYTF. J is TRBJ1-2 and V is TRBV11-1, with unresolved D. Germline CDR1 and CDR2: SGHAT and FQDESV (reference sequence). V lost 0 bases and J 6 bases, leaving 5 bases between the germline ends. This CDR3 comprises 12 residues.

This chain links TRBV7-2 with TRBJ2-7; 8 bases fit TRBD2. The CDR3 totals 16 residues. The V gene end was trimmed by 5 bases and the J gene end by 2 bases; junction bases not matched to a gene: 11. Germline CDR1 SGHTA, CDR2 FQGNSA. The CDR3 nucleotides read TGTGCCAGCAGCACTCGGAGGGCGGGAGGAACCTACGAGCAGTACTTC. This translates into CASSTRRAGGTYEQYF.

This chain joins TRBV19 and TRBJ1-2, with TRBD1 as a possible D gene (6 bases). The V and J ends lost 7 bases and 7 bases respectively, with 19 bases between them. The CDR3 runs to 14 residues. Germline CDR1 reads LNHDA; CDR2 reads SQIVND (reference sequence). For the CDR3, the DNA is TGTGCCAGTACCCTCCTCAGGGGCCGTCTTGGCTACACCTTC. It yields the protein CASTLLRGRLGYTF. The variable domain in full, completed from reference TRBV19 and TRBJ1-2, reads DGGITQSPKYLFRKEGQNVTLSCEQNLNHDAMYWYRQDPGQGLRLIYYSQIVNDFQKGDIAEGYSVSREKKESFPLTVTSAQKNPTAFYLCASTLLRGRLGYTFGSGTRLTVV.

V usage is TRBV29-1 and J usage is TRBJ1-1; 8 bases map to TRBD1. The CDR3 has 14 residues. Germline V gene lookup returns CDR1 SQVTM and CDR2 ANQGSEA. J lost 10 bases, V lost 3 bases, and 13 bases had no gene match. The CDR3 reads CSVETGQGSRGAFF. The CDR3 DNA reads as TGCAGCGTTGAGACTGGACAGGGCAGCCGTGGAGCTTTCTTT.

This chain uses TRBV7-2 with TRBJ1-2, with no clear D. The V gene lost 0 bases and the J gene lost 8 bases, with 16 bases spanning the gap. From germline, CDR1 is SGHTA and CDR2 FQGNSA. CDR3 size: 15 residues. CDR3 in DNA: TGTGCCAGCAGCTTAGCGAACAGCCTATTTGGCGGCTACACCTTC. Translated, it gives CASSLANSLFGGYTF.

The genes are TRBV5-1 and TRBJ2-7; D possibly corresponds to TRBD1 (5 bases). CDR3 length: 14 residues. Germline-derived CDR1 and CDR2 are SGHRS and YFSETQ. Trimming left V 7 bases short and J 2 bases short, with 16 bases between. CDR3: CASARQQDTYEQYF. As DNA, the CDR3 is TGCGCCAGCGCCCGACAACAGGATACCTACGAGCAGTACTTC. Drawing the rest from reference TRBV5-1 and TRBJ2-7, the complete variable domain is KAGVTQTPRYLIKTRGQQVTLSCSPISGHRSVSWYQQTPGQGLQFLFEYFSETQRNKGNFPGRFSGRQFSNSRSEMNVSTLELGDSALYLCASARQQDTYEQYFGPGTRLTVT.

The J gene is TRBJ2-1, the V gene TRBV25-1; TRBD2 is a possible D gene (6 bases). Germline lookup yields CDR1 MGHDK and CDR2 SYGVNS. The V end was cut by 5 bases, the J end by 6 bases, with 17 bases between. The CDR3 has 15 residues. The CDR3: CASSLAGPRVNEQFF. The CDR3 DNA is TGTGCCAGCAGTCTCGCGGGACCCCGGGTCAATGAGCAGTTCTTC. Drawing the rest from reference TRBV25-1 and TRBJ2-1, the complete variable domain is EADIYQTPRYLVIGTGKKITLECSQTMGHDKMYWYQQDPGMELHLIHYSYGVNSTEKGDLSSESTVSRIRTEHFPLTLESARPSHTSQYLCASSLAGPRVNEQFFGPGTRLTVL.

The J gene is TRBJ1-2, the V gene TRBV29-1; D is unresolved. The V and J ends lost 7 bases and 7 bases respectively, with 19 bases between them. This CDR3 region has 13 residues. Germline lookup yields CDR1 SQVTM and CDR2 ANQGSEA. The DNA of the CDR3 is TGCAGCGCCCCCGGCGGACCGATGCGTGGCTACACCTTC. Protein: CSAPGGPMRGYTF. The variable domain in full, completed from reference TRBV29-1 and TRBJ1-2, reads SAVISQKPSRDICQRGTSLTIQCQVDSQVTMMFWYRQQPGQSLTLIATANQGSEATYESGFVIDKFPISRPNLTFSTLTVSNMSPEDSSIYLCSAPGGPMRGYTFGSGTRLTVV.

This chain joins TRBV9 and TRBJ2-7; 8 nucleotides line up with TRBD1. The CDR3 runs to 14 residues. V trimming: 3 bases; J trimming: 3 bases; junction bases outside the gene matches: 5. Germline V gives CDR1 SGDLS, CDR2 YYNGEE. The CDR3 loop is CASSARDRNYEQYF. CDR3 DNA sequence: TGTGCCAGCAGCGCCCGGGACAGGAACTACGAGCAGTACTTC.

The chain joins TRBV28 to TRBJ2-1, with 7 positions matching TRBD1. The length of the CDR3 is 15 residues. V lost 7 bases to trimming and J lost 4 bases; unmatched junction nucleotides: 10. Germline assignment: CDR1 MDHEN and CDR2 SYDVKM. The CDR3 DNA is TGTGCCAGCACGTTCGGAGACAGGGTTTACAATGAGCAGTTCTTC. Its translation: CASTFGDRVYNEQFF.